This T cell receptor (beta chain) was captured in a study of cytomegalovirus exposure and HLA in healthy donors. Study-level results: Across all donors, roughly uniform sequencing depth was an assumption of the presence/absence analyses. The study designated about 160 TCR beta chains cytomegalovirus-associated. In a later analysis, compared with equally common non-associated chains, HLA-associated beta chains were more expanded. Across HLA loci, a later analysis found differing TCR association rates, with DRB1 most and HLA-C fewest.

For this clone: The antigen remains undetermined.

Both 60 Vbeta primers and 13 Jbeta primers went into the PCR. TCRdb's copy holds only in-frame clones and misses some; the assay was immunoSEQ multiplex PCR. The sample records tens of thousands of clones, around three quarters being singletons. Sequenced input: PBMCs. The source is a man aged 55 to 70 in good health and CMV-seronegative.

Here the CDR3 DNA reads TGTGCCAGCAGCTTAGGAGGGAGCCGACAGGGGACGTACGAGCAGTACTTC. This encodes CASSLGGSRQGTYEQYF. This chain links TRBV7-2 with TRBJ2-7; 8 bases are shared with TRBD1. Germline lookup yields CDR1 SGHTA and CDR2 FQGNSA. This CDR3 spans 17 amino acids. Losses at the gene ends were 1 base for V and 4 bases for J; bases not matched to a gene: 12.